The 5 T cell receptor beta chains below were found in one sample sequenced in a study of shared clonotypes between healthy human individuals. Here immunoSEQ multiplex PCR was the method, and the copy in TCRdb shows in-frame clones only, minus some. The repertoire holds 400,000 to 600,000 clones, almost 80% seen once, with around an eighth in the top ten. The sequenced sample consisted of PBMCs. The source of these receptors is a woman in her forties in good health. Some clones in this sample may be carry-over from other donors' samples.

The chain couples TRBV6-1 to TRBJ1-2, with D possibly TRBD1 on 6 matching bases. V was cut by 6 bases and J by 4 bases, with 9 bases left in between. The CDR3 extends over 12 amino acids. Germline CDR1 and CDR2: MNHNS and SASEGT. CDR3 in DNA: TGTGCCAGCAGGCTAGGGGGCTATGGCTACACCTTC. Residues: CASRLGGYGYTF.

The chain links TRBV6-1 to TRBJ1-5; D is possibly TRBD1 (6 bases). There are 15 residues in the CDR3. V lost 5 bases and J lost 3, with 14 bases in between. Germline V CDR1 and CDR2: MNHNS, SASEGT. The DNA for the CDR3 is TGTGCCAGCAGTACTCCAGGACAGATCAATCAGCCCCAGCATTTT. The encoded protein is CASSTPGQINQPQHF.

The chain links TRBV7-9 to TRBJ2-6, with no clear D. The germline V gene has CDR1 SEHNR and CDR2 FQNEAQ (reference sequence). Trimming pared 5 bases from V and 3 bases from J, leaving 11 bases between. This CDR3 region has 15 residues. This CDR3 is CASSLGSVGANVLTF. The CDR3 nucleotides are TGTGCCAGCAGCCTCGGGTCTGTTGGGGCCAACGTCCTGACTTTC.

The CDR3 DNA is TGTGCCAGCAGTGTTTGGCGGGCAGATACGCAGTATTTT. This translates into CASSVWRADTQYF. The rearrangement uses TRBV2 and TRBJ2-3, with a weak D call TRBD2 (5 bases). Germline CDR1 reads SNHLY; CDR2 reads FYNNEI. V was clipped by 4 bases and J by 4 bases, with 9 bases between them. The CDR3 consists of 13 residues.

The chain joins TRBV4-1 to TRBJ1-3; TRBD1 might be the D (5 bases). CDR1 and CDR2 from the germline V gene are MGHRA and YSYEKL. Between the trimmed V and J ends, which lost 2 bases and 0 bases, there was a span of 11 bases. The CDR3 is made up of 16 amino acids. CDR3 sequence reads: CASSQQGRSSGNTIYF. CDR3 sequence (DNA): TGCGCCAGCAGCCAACAGGGACGGTCCTCTGGAAACACCATATATTTT.